A single sample gave rise to the 13 T cell receptor beta chains below, sequenced in a study of Ad26.COV2.S vaccination and SARS-CoV-2 variants. Specified treatment: 19 received Ad26.COV2.S at low or high dose, single or two shots; roughly five received placebo; per-sample allocation not given. At day 63 after the first vaccine or placebo injection, samples were drawn. Libraries were prepared by immunoSEQ multiplex PCR; TCRdb keeps only in-frame clonotypes and omits some of them. The repertoire has more than 300,000 clones, 88% of them found once; the top ten carry about 6.4%. The sample in question was peripheral blood, obtained in a trial of Ad26.COV2.S vaccine versus placebo. These receptor sequences come from a person aged 18 to 59 who received the Ad26.COV2.S COVID-19 vaccine or a placebo.

V usage is TRBV3-1 (or the pseudogene TRBV3-2) and J usage is TRBJ1-1; D uncertain. The V end lost 3 bases, the J end lost 5 bases, and 7 bases lay between the germline ends. This CDR3 comprises 12 residues. CDR1 is LGHDT, CDR2 YNNKEL, per germline (reference sequence). CDR3 loop: CASSQDQTEAFF. In DNA form, the CDR3 reads TGTGCCAGCAGCCAGGATCAGACTGAAGCTTTCTTT.

The V gene is TRBV9, the J gene TRBJ2-2; 10 bases are shared with TRBD1. Germline-derived CDR1 and CDR2 are SGDLS and YYNGEE. Trimming took 1 base from V and 5 from J; bases not matched to a gene: 2. The length of the CDR3 is 15 residues. CDR3 DNA: TGTGCCAGCAGCGTACGGACAGGGGGGACCGGGGAGCTGTTTTTT. It encodes CASSVRTGGTGELFF.

This chain joins TRBV19 and TRBJ1-1, with D possibly being TRBD1 (5 bases). V was shortened by 0 bases and J by 1 base, with 12 bases between the two germline ends. Germline loops: CDR1 LNHDA, CDR2 SQIVND (reference sequence). CDR3 length: 16 amino acids. CDR3 sequence reads: CASSIDRAGTNTEAFF. The CDR3 DNA reads as TGTGCCAGTAGTATAGATCGCGCAGGGACGAACACTGAAGCTTTCTTT.

V gene TRBV7-8 combines with J gene TRBJ1-2; perhaps TRBD1 as D (5 bases). CDR3 length: 17 residues. Germline V lookup: CDR1 SGHVS, CDR2 FQNEAQ. The ends were cut back, 5 bases at V and 5 bases at J, with 24 bases in the middle. CDR3 DNA: TGTGCCAGCAGCCAGAGGGGCGTAACGGAGCAATCTTATGGCTACACCTTC. Protein sequence: CASSQRGVTEQSYGYTF.

The chain joins TRBV2 to TRBJ2-1, with 7 bases fitting TRBD1. The V segment lost 5 bases and the J segment 1 base; nucleotides outside the gene matches: 8. The length of the CDR3 is 16 residues. Germline V gene sequence: CDR1 SNHLY, CDR2 FYNNEI. As DNA, the CDR3 is TGTGCCAGCAGTATTCGGGACAGAAAATCCTACAATGAGCAGTTCTTC. The encoded protein is CASSIRDRKSYNEQFF.

V gene TRBV19 combines with J gene TRBJ2-7; D gene unclear. Germline CDR1 is LNHDA and CDR2 is SQIVND (reference sequence). With 5 bases removed from V and 3 bases from J, the gap between germline ends came to 14 bases. The CDR3 is 14 residues long. In DNA, the CDR3 is TGTGCCAGTAGTGACCGAAGAAATCTCTACGAGCAGTACTTC. This gives the protein CASSDRRNLYEQYF.

The chain links TRBV20-1 to TRBJ1-1; D ambiguous. The germline V gene encodes CDR1 DFQATT and CDR2 SNEGSKA (reference sequence). This CDR3 spans 11 amino acids. V dropped 8 bases and J dropped 4 bases, with 11 bases sitting between them. The CDR3 spells CSSTVVTEAFF. CDR3 sequence (DNA): TGCAGTTCAACAGTAGTCACTGAAGCTTTCTTT.

In the case of this clone: This same CDR3 is encoded by further DNA sequences in the sample. The chain is built from TRBV6-1 and TRBJ2-5, with D unclear. Germline lookup yields CDR1 MNHNS and CDR2 SASEGT. The CDR3 covers 12 residues. Deletions cut 2 bases from V and 5 bases from J, with 6 bases between. CDR3 nucleotides: TGTGCCAGCAGTGAACGTGGGGAGACCCAGTACTTC. This sequence encodes CASSERGETQYF.

The chain is built from TRBV4-3 and TRBJ2-3, with 8 bases that match TRBD2. V lost 0 bases to trimming and J lost 5 bases; unmatched junction nucleotides: 4. Per germline, CDR1 LGHNA and CDR2 YSLEER. The CDR3 consists of 15 residues. Here the CDR3 DNA reads TGCGCCAGCAGCCAAGATCTGCTAGCGGGAGATACGCAGTATTTT. Amino acids: CASSQDLLAGDTQYF.

This clone was counted a few times. This chain uses TRBV9 with TRBJ1-2, with a possible D match to TRBD1 (5 bases). Trimming left V 0 bases short and J 8 bases short, with 17 bases between. CDR1 SGDLS and CDR2 YYNGEE come from the germline V gene. There are 15 residues in the CDR3. CDR3 in amino acids: CASSVEAGSNGGYTF. The DNA of the CDR3 is TGTGCCAGCAGCGTAGAGGCAGGGAGTAACGGCGGCTACACCTTC.

This chain joins TRBV28 and TRBJ2-3; D is perhaps TRBD1 or TRBD2 (5 bases each). CDR1 MDHEN and CDR2 SYDVKM come from the germline V gene. Trimming cost V 7 bases and J 1 base, with 18 bases left between them. The CDR3 is made up of 16 amino acids. CDR3 residues: CASKGRGPLGTDTQYF. The DNA of the CDR3 is TGTGCCAGCAAGGGGAGAGGGCCTCTCGGCACAGATACGCAGTATTTT.

The V gene is TRBV29-1, the J gene TRBJ2-7; TRBD1 matches 7 bases. This CDR3 region has 13 residues. Germline loops: CDR1 SQVTM, CDR2 ANQGSEA. V lost 7 bases and J lost 4; bases outside the gene matches: 10. The CDR3 spells CSASIGTAYEQYF. In DNA form, the CDR3 reads TGCAGCGCTAGTATCGGGACAGCTTACGAGCAGTACTTC.

This clone was seen just once. This sequence joins TRBV4-3 and TRBJ2-3, with 9 bases matching TRBD1. Germline CDR1 and CDR2: LGHNA and YSLEER. The CDR3 has 14 amino acids. Trimming removed 5 bases from V and 4 bases from J; junction bases left unmatched: 4. The CDR3 DNA reads TGCGCCAGCAGCGACAGGGGGGTTGCAGATACGCAGTATTTT. Its translation is CASSDRGVADTQYF.